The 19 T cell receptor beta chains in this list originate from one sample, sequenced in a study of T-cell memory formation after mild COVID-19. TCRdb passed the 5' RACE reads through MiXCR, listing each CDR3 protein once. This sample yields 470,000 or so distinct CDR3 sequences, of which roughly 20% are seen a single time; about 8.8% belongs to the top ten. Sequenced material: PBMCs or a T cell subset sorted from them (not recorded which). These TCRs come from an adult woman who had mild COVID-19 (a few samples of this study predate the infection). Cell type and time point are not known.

CDR3 residues: CASSQFRDRGHNGYTF. Written as DNA, the CDR3 is TGCGCCAGCAGCCAGTTCCGGGACAGGGGGCATAATGGCTACACCTTC. This rearrangement joins TRBV4-3 to TRBJ1-2; 12 positions agree with TRBD1. This CDR3 has 16 amino acids. The ends lost 3 bases at V and 6 bases at J; junction bases unmatched: 8. Germline-derived CDR1 and CDR2 are LGHNA and YSLEER.

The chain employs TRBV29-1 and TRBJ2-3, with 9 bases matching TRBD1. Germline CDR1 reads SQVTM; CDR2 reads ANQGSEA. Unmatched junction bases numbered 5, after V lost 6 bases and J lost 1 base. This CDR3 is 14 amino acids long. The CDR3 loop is CSVTGGERTDTQYF. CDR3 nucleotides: TGCAGCGTGACAGGGGGTGAGCGCACAGATACGCAGTATTTT.

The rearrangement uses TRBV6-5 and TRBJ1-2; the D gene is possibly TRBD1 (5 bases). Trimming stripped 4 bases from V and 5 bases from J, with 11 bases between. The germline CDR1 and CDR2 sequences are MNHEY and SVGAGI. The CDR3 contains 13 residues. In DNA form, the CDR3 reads TGTGCCAGCAGTTTCGACAGTCTTTATGGCTACACCTTC. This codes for CASSFDSLYGYTF.

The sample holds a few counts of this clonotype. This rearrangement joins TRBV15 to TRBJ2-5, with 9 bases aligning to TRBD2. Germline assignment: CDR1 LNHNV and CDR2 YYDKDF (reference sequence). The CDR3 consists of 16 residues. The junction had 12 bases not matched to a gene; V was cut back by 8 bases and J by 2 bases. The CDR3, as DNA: TGTGCCACCTCCCCTAGCGGGATCGACTATCAAGAGACCCAGTACTTC. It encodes CATSPSGIDYQETQYF. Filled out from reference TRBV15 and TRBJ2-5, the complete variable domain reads DAMVIQNPRYQVTQFGKPVTLSCSQTLNHNVMYWYQQKSSQAPKLLFHYYDKDFNNEADTPDNFQSRRPNTSFCFLDIRSPGLGDTAMYLCATSPSGIDYQETQYFGPGTRLLVL.

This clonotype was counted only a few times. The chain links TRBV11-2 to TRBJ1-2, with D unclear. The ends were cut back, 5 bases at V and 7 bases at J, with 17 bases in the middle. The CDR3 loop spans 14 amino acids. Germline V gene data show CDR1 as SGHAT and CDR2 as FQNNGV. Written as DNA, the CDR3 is TGTGCCAGCAGCACCCCTGGCCTCGGAAGTGGCTACACCTTC. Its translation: CASSTPGLGSGYTF. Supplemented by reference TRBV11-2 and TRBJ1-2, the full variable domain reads EAGVAQSPRYKIIEKRQSVAFWCNPISGHATLYWYQQILGQGPKLLIQFQNNGVVDDSQLPKDRFSAERLKGVDSTLKIQPAKLEDSAVYLCASSTPGLGSGYTFGSGTRLTVV.

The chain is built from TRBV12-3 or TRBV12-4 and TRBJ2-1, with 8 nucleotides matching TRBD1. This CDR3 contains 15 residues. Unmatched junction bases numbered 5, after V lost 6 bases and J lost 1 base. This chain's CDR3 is CASSPQGASYNEQFF. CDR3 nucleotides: TGTGCCAGCAGCCCGCAGGGGGCGTCCTACAATGAGCAGTTCTTC.

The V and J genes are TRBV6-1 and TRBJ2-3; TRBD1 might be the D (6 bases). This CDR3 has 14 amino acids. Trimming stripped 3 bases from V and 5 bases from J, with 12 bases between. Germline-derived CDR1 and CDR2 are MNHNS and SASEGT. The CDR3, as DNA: TGTGCCAGCAGTGAGGTGGGGGCTGGAGATACGCAGTATTTT. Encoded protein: CASSEVGAGDTQYF.

CDR3 nucleotides: TGTGCCAGCAGTGAAGCGCTTGGGGAGGTTAGAAGAGGGACCCAGTACTTC. Amino acid sequence: CASSEALGEVRRGTQYF. This sequence joins TRBV2 and TRBJ2-5; TRBD2 might be the D (6 bases). The CDR3 is 17 amino acids. V lost 0 bases to trimming and J lost 7 bases, with 21 bases between them. The germline V gene has CDR1 SNHLY and CDR2 FYNNEI.

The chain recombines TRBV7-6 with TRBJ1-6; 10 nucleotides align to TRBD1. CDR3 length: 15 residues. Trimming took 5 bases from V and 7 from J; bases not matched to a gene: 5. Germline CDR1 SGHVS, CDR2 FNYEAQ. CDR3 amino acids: CASSVGQGENSPLHF. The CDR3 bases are TGTGCCAGCAGCGTCGGACAGGGGGAAAATTCACCCCTCCACTTT.

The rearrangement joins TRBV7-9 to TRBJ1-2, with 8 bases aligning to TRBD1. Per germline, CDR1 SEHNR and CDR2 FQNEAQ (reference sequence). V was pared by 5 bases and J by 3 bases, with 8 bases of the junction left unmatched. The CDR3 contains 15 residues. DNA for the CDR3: TGTGCCAGCAGCCCCGGACAGGGAGGTTACTATGGCTACACCTTC. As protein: CASSPGQGGYYGYTF.

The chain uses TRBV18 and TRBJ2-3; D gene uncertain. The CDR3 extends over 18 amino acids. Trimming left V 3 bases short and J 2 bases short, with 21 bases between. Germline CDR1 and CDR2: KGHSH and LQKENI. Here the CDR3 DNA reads TGTGCCAGCTCACCCGGGTGGACCCCCAAACCAACCACAGATACGCAGTATTTT. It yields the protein CASSPGWTPKPTTDTQYF.

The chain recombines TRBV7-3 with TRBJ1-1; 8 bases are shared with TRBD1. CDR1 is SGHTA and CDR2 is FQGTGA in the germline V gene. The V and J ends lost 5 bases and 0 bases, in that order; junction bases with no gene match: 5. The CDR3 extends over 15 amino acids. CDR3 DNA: TGTGCCAGCAGCCCCAGGACAGGGCTGAACACTGAAGCTTTCTTT. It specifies CASSPRTGLNTEAFF.

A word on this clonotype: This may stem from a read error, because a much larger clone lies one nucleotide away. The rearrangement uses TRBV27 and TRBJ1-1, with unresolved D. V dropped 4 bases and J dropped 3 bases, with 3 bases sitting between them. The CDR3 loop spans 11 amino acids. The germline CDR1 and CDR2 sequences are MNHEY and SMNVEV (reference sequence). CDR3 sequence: CASSSYTEAFF. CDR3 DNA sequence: TGTGCCAGCAGTTCGTACACTGAAGCTTTCTTT.

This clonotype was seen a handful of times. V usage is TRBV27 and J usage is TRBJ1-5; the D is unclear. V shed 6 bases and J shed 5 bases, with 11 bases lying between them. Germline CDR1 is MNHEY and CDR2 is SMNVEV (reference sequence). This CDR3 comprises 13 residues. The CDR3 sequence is CASSSRADQPQHF. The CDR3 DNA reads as TGTGCCAGCAGCTCTAGGGCCGATCAGCCCCAGCATTTT.

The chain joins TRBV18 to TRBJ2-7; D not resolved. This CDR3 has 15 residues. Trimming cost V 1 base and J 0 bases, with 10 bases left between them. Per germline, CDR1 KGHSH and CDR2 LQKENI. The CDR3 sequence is CASSPRTSSSYEQYF. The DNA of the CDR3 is TGTGCCAGCTCACCACGGACGTCGAGCTCCTACGAGCAGTACTTC.

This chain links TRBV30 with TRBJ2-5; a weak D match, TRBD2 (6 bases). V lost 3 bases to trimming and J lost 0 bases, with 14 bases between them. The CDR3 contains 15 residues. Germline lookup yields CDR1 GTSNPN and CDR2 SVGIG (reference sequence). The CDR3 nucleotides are TGTGCCTGGAGGGAGGAACTAGCCCACCAAGAGACCCAGTACTTC. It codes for CAWREELAHQETQYF. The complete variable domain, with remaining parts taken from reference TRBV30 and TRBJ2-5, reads SQTIHQWPATLVQPVGSPLSLECTVEGTSNPNLYWYRQAAGRGLQLLFYSVGIGQISSEVPQNLSASRPQDRQFILSSKKLLLSDSGFYLCAWREELAHQETQYFGPGTRLLVL.

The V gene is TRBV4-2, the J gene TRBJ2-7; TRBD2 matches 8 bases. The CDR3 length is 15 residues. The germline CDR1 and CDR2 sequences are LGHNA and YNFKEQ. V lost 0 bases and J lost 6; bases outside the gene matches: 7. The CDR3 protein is CASSQDASGGGEQYF. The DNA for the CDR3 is TGTGCCAGCAGCCAAGATGCCAGCGGGGGTGGCGAGCAGTACTTC.

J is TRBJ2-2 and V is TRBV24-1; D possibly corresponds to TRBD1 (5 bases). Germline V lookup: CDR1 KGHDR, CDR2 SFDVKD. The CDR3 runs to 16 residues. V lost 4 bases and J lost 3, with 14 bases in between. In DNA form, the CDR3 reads TGTGCCACCAGTGACTCCGACAGAGGCGACACCGGGGAGCTGTTTTTT. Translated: CATSDSDRGDTGELFF.

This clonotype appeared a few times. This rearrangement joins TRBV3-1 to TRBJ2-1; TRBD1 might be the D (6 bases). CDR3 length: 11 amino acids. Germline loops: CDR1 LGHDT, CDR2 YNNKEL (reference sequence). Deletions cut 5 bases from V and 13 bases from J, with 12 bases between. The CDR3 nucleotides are TGTGCCAGCAGCTTAGGGGGACGACAGTTCTTC. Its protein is CASSLGGRQFF.